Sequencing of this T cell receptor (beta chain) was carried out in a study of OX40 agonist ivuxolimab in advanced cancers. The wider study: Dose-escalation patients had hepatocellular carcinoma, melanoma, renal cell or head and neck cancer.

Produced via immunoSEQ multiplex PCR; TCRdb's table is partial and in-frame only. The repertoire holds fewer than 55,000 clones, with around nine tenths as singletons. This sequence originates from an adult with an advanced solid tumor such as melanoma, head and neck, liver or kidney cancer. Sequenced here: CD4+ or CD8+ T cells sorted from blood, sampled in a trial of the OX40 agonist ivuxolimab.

The CDR3 coding sequence is TGTGCCAGCAGCACAACGGGTTTCGAGCAGTACTTC. Translating gives CASSTTGFEQYF. The rearrangement joins TRBV7-6 to TRBJ2-7; D remains ambiguous. Between the trimmed V and J ends, which lost 5 bases and 6 bases, there was a span of 11 bases. In germline, CDR1 is SGHVS, CDR2 FNYEAQ. CDR3 length equals 12 residues. The variable domain in full, completed from reference TRBV7-6 and TRBJ2-7, reads GAGVSQSPRYKVTKRGQDVALRCDPISGHVSLYWYRQALGQGPEFLTYFNYEAQQDKSGLPNDRFSAERPEGSISTLTIQRTEQRDSAMYRCASSTTGFEQYFGPGTRLTVT.